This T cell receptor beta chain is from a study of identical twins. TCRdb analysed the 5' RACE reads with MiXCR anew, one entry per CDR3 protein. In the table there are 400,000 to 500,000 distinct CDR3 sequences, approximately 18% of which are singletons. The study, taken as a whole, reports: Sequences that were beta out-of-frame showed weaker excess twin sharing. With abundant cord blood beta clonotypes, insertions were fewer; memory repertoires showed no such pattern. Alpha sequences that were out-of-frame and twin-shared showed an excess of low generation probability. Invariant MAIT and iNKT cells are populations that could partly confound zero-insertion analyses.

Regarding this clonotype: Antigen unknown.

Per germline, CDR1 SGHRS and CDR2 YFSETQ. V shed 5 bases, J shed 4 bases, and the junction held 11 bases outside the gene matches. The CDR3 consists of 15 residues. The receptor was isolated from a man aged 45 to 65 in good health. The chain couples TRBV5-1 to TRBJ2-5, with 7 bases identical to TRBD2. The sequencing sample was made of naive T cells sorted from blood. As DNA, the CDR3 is TGCGCCAGCAGGGGAGCGGGAACCTCCACAGAGACCCAGTACTTC. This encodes CASRGAGTSTETQYF. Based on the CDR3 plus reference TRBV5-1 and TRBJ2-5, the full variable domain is KAGVTQTPRYLIKTRGQQVTLSCSPISGHRSVSWYQQTPGQGLQFLFEYFSETQRNKGNFPGRFSGRQFSNSRSEMNVSTLELGDSALYLCASRGAGTSTETQYFGPGTRLLVL.